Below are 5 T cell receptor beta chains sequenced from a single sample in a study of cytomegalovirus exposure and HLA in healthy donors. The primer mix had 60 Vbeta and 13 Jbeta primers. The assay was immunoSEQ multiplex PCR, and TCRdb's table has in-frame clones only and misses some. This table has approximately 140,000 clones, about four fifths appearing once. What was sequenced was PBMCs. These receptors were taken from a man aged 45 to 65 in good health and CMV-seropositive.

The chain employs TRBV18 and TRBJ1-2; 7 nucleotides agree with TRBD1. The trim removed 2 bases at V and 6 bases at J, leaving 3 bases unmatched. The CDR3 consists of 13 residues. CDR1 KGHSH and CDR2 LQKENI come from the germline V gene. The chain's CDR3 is CASSPGTDHGYTF. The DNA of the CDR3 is TGTGCCAGCTCACCAGGGACAGATCATGGCTACACCTTC. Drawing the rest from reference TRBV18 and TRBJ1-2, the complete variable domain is NAGVMQNPRHLVRRRGQEARLRCSPMKGHSHVYWYRQLPEEGLKFMVYLQKENIIDESGMPKERFSAEFPKEGPSILRIQQVVRGDSAAYFCASSPGTDHGYTFGSGTRLTVV.

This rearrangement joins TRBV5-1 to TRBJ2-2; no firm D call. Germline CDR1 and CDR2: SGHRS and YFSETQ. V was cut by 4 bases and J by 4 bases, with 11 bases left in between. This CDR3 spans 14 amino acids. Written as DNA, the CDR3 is TGCGCCAGCAGCGGAAGATCGGGCACCGGGGAGCTGTTTTTT. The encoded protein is CASSGRSGTGELFF.

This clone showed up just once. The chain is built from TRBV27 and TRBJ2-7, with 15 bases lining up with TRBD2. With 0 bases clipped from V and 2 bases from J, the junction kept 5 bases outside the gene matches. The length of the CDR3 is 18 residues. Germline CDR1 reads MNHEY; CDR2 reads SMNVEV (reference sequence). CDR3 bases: TGTGCCAGCAGTTTATCGGGACTAGCGGGAGGTAAGACCTACGAGCAGTACTTC. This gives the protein CASSLSGLAGGKTYEQYF.

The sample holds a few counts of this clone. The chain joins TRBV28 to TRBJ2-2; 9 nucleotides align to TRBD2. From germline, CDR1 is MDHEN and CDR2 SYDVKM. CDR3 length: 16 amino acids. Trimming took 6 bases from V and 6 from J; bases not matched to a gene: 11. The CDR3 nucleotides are TGTGCCAGCAGACGTGGTGGACTAGCGCGATCCGGGGAGCTGTTTTTT. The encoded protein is CASRRGGLARSGELFF.

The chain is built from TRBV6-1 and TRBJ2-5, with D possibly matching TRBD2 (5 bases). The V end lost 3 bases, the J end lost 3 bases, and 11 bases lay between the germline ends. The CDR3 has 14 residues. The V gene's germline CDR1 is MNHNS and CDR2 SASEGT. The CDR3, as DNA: TGTGCCAGCAGTGAGAGAGAGGGTGAAGAGACCCAGTACTTC. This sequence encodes CASSEREGEETQYF.